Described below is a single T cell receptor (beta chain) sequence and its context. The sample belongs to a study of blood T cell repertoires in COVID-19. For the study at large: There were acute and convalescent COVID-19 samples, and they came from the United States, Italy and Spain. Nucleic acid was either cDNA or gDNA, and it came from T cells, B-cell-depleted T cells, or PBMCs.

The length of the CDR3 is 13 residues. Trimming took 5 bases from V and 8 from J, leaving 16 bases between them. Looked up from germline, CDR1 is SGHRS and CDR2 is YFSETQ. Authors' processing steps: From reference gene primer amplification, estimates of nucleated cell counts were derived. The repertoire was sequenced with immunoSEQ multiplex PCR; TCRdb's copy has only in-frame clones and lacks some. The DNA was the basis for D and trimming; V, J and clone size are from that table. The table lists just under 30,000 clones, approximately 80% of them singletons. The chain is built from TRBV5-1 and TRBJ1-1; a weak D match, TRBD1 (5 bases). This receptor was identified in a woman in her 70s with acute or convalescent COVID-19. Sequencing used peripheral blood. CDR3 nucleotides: TGCGCCAGCAGGAAACAGGACCTCCAAGAAGCTTTCTTT. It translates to CASRKQDLQEAFF. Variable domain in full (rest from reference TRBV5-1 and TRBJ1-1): KAGVTQTPRYLIKTRGQQVTLSCSPISGHRSVSWYQQTPGQGLQFLFEYFSETQRNKGNFPGRFSGRQFSNSRSEMNVSTLELGDSALYLCASRKQDLQEAFFGQGTRLTVV.